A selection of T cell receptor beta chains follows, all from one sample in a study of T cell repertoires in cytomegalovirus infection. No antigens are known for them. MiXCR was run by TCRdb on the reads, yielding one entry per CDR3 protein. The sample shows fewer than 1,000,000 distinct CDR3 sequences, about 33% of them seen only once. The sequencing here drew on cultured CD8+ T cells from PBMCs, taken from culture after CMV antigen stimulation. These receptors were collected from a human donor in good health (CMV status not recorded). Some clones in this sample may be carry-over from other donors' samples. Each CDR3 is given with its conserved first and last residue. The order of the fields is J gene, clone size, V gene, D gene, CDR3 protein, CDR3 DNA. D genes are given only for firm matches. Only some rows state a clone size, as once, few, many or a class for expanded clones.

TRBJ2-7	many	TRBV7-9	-	CASSLNELEGQYF	TGTGCCAGCAGCTTAAACGAGTTGGAGGGGCAGTACTTC
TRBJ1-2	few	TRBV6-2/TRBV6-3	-	CASSYDVTTQDYTF	TGTGCCAGCAGTTACGATGTGACCACCCAAGACTACACCTTC
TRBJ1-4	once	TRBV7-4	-	CASSPTDSEFATNEKLFF	TGTGCCAGCAGCCCCACCGACAGCGAATTTGCAACTAATGAAAAACTGTTTTTT
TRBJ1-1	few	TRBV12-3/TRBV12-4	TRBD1	CASSLAAGTVAEAFF	TGTGCCAGCAGTTTAGCCGCCGGGACAGTGGCTGAAGCTTTCTTT
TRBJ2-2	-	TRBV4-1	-	CASSWGDGELFF	TGCGCCAGCAGCTGGGGGGACGGGGAGCTGTTTTTT
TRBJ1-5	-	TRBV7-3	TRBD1	CASSRGGWGQPQHF	TGTGCCAGCAGCCGAGGGGGCTGGGGTCAGCCCCAGCATTTT
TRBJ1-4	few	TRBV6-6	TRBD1	CASRFGQGGANEKLFF	TGTGCCAGCAGATTCGGACAGGGGGGAGCTAATGAAAAACTGTTTTTT
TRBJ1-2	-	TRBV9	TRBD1	CASSVGIETGFNYGYTF	TGTGCCAGCAGCGTAGGAATTGAGACAGGGTTTAACTATGGCTACACCTTC
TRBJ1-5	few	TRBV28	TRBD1	CASSRPHLDRRGGQPQHF	TGTGCCAGCAGTCGACCCCATTTGGACAGGAGAGGTGGTCAGCCCCAGCATTTT
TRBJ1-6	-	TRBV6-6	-	CASSYSPGRYSPLHF	TGTGCCAGCAGTTACTCGCCAGGCCGTTATTCACCCCTCCACTTT
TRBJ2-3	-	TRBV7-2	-	CASSSGVGAGTPF	-
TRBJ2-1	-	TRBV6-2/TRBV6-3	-	CASSYSTSEQFF	TGTGCCAGCAGTTACTCGACCAGTGAGCAGTTCTTC
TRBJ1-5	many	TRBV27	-	CASSSGFGNQPQHF	TGTGCCAGCAGTTCAGGGTTTGGCAATCAGCCCCAGCATTTT
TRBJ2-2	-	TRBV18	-	CASLGSEGTGELFF	TGTGCCAGTCTGGGGAGTGAAGGCACCGGGGAGCTGTTTTTT
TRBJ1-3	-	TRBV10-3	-	CALKGGPSGNTIYF	TGTGCCCTTAAGGGGGGGCCGTCTGGAAACACCATATATTTT
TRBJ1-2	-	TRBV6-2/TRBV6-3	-	CASTPWDIYGYTF	TGTGCCAGCACCCCCTGGGACATCTATGGCTACACCTTC
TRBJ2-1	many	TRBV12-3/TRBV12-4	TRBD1	CASRHRDRGYNEQFF	TGTGCCAGCAGACACCGGGACAGGGGATACAATGAGCAGTTCTTC
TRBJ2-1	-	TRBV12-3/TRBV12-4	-	CASSLRLGTPSGEQFF	TGTGCCAGCAGTTTAAGGCTCGGGACTCCTTCGGGGGAGCAGTTCTTC